This T cell receptor (beta chain) was recovered during a study of T cell responses to AZD1222 COVID-19 vaccine (dated by TCRdb to about 2021). Regarding the research as a whole: AZD1222 recipients whose second dose came at about 4 weeks and those whose second dose came at about 12 weeks were combined into one group, since spike-specific TCR depth and breadth did not differ between the two schedules. TCR sequencing was performed for approximately 240 trial participants, of whom 200 to 220 were given two doses of AZD1222 and around 25 were given two doses of MenACWY control vaccine. Enrollment into the trials was organized by age into subgroups of 18-55, 56-69 and 70-plus years, and those subgroups contained approximately 160, 26 and 62 TCR-sequenced participants, respectively. General conclusions and limits of the study: Because no samples from the day 14 peak response were available, repertoires could be characterized only after the peak T cell response. After two AZD1222 doses, spike-specific TCR breadth and depth were significantly higher than at day 0 and than in MenACWY recipients. CD4 TCRs associated with the vaccine covered the entire spike protein, and the dominant responses were in regions 160-218 and 743-854. In the small 56-69-year group, the increase in depth fell short of significance, most likely because of low power. Reportedly, close to half of the unique spike-specific TCRs recognized epitopes lying outside the regions that are mutated in the B.1.351 and B.1.1.7 variants. Conclusions about previously exposed vaccinees are limited because only five to seven AZD1222 recipients were SARS-CoV-2 seropositive at baseline. Most participants were white British and females outnumbered males, and the authors suggested that clonal diversity may have been underestimated.

The time point label on this specimen signifies: baseline before first vaccination. The vaccinee samples were drawn from two UK trials, COV001 and COV002, one of which was a single-blind randomized controlled phase 2/3 trial testing AZD1222 (ChAdOx1 nCoV-19) in healthy adults. Trial participant PBMC samples were collected at day 0 and day 28 after the second dose for TCRbeta chain sequencing. The CDR3 regions of human TCRbeta chains were analyzed by immunosequencing. The authors' analysis ran thus. TCRs in the repertoires were matched against a reference library of SARS-CoV-2-specific TCRs that had been generated with the MIRA antigen-specificity platform. Breadth meant the fraction of unique TCRs that were SARS-CoV-2-associated, whereas depth meant the fraction of total T cells that were SARS-CoV-2-associated. Each spike-specific TCR was assigned to its reactive spike region and to a CD4 or CD8 class using the MIRA data. Log10-transformed breadth and depth values were compared by one-way ANOVA with Sidak's multiple comparisons tests. TCRdb's version of the immuneACCESS table is confined to in-frame rearrangements and falls short of the full clone set. An unresolved V gene accounts for under half of the shortfall where checked; the remainder is of unknown origin. From that table come the V and J calls and clone size; the DNA was used to work out D and trimming. The sample includes 140,000 to 150,000 clones, with about nine tenths observed a single time. Roughly 1.8% of the sample goes to the ten largest clones.

CDR1 is given as LNHDA and CDR2 as SQIVND, both from the germline V gene (reference sequence). Relative to germline, V is 7 bases shorter and J is 0 bases shorter, with 15 bases between their ends. The CDR3, from cysteine to phenylalanine, totals 15 residues. The entry retains the CDR3 DNA only, 45 bases that are in frame from base 1. This clone has just a few counts. It lacks a known antigen. Base qualities were left out, and no much larger clone turns up one base away. The sequence derives from an adult in good health. The chain links TRBV19 with TRBJ1-1; confidence is insufficient to name the D gene. This sample comprised peripheral blood, obtained on day 0 of AZD1222 vaccination. The CDR3 region: CASNREGRLNTEAFF. The bases read TGTGCCAGTAACAGAGAAGGCAGACTGAACACTGAAGCTTTCTTT.